This T cell receptor (beta chain) was retrieved from a study of cytotoxic CD8 clonotypes in ibrutinib-treated CLL (dated by TCRdb to about 2021). For context, the study as a whole: In this cohort, around 15 patients were treatment-naive and more than 9 were relapsed/refractory, while 17 to 18 had unmutated IGHV. The response samples were drawn at a median of 12 months into treatment, with a range of roughly 6 to 40 months. On average, each sample yielded 270,000 or so productive templates and tens of thousands of productive rearrangements. Every sample from remission and from progressive disease was obtained while the patients were still on ibrutinib. Responses were partial in roughly 25 patients and complete in 2; after median about 70 months follow-up, some 15 stayed in remission and about twelve progressed. Cryopreserved peripheral blood mononuclear cells were collected at three points: before therapy, at response, and at either sustained remission or disease progression. Of the 90 or so participants in the trial, 20 to 30 had longitudinal samples available. Findings and caveats that apply to the study as a whole: Clonality increased at ibrutinib response, stayed stable in sustained remission, and fell back toward baseline at progression. Public clonotypes were rare and either shrank or stayed stable during treatment, and the rise in clonality at ibrutinib response reflected expansion of private clonotypes. Lymph node repertoires were not examined, and the timing of sampling was not matched between patients in sustained remission and those whose disease progressed. Baseline clonality exceeded that of age-matched healthy donors and correlated strongly with circulating CD8+ T-cell counts.

CDR1 and CDR2, per the germline V gene, are SGHDT and YYEEEE. Clipping removes 7 bases from V and 1 base from J, with 0 as the unmatched junction base count. The CDR3 contains 12 residues, cysteine and phenylalanine counted. Only the CDR3 DNA stays, 36 bases, in frame from base 1. This clone turned up a few times. Its antigen has not been determined. The record has no base qualities; no much larger clone is one base away. The goal of deep resolution MiSeq sequencing was a depth between 1 in 1 million and 1 in 200,000 T cells, and coverage averaged 10x per clonotype. TCR beta libraries were generated with the immunoSEQ hsTCRB Kit. On the study's bioinformatics: ImmunoSEQ Data Assistant and ImmunoSEQ Analyzer were used for data analysis, and V, D and J genes were assigned according to IMGT definitions. Clonality, with values ranging from 0 to 1, was calculated as one minus the normalized Shannon entropy of productive rearrangement frequencies. Only overrepresented clonotypes making up at least 0.05% of each patient's repertoire were included in the public clonotype analysis. Approximately 13 age-matched healthy donor repertoires from immuneACCESS served as clonality controls. The source is immuneACCESS, and TCRdb retained only in-frame sequences with V and J called. Part of the clones is not carried over; for the studies checked, unresolved V genes explain less than half of this, and the remainder is unexplained. That table gives V, J and clone size, and the DNA gave D and trimming. A total of approximately 60,000 clones appear in this sample, 50% to 60% of them only once. The biggest ten clones account for under 30% of the sample.

The intended sense of this specimen's time point label: progressive disease on ibrutinib. For TCR beta library preparation, 1.5 to 2 micrograms of genomic DNA was extracted from cryopreserved PBMCs. Longitudinal blood samples from CLL patients on ibrutinib monotherapy underwent high-throughput TCR beta sequencing. The patients took part in an open-label, single-center phase 2 trial of ibrutinib monotherapy. The chain is assembled from TRBV5-6 and TRBJ2-3; 7 junctional bases match TRBD2. The material sequenced was PBMCs, taken at disease progression, from a patient treated with ibrutinib. The TCR was taken from a human donor with chronic lymphocytic leukemia. The DNA reads TGTGCCAGCGGGGGGGGCACAGATACGCAGTATTTT. Its product reads: CASGGGTDTQYF.